This T cell receptor (beta chain) was obtained from a study of spatial heterogeneity in lung cancer. Study-level background: Beta-chain sequences consistently outnumbered alpha-chain sequences in detection. For the average unique TCR and UMI combination, more than 9.5 occurrences appeared in raw reads.

This clonotype was seen many times. TCRdb fed the 5' RACE reads into MiXCR, producing one record per CDR3 protein. This sample has about 44,000 distinct CDR3 sequences, with roughly 13% found just once. As for time point: sample taken at primary tumor resection. More than 70 TRACERx patients with early, untreated non-small cell lung cancer donated samples. The sample was PBMCs, taken at surgery. This clonotype originated in a male donor with early-stage non-small cell lung cancer.

The DNA for the CDR3 is TGTGCCAGCAGTTTAATCGGGGGCAGATCCTACGAGCAGTACTTC. It translates to CASSLIGGRSYEQYF. This chain links TRBV27 with TRBJ2-7, with D tentatively TRBD1 or TRBD2 (6 bases each). Germline-derived CDR1 and CDR2 are MNHEY and SMNVEV (reference sequence). The length of the CDR3 is 15 residues. V lost 2 bases, J lost 1 base, and 12 bases lay in between.